Below are 28 T cell receptor beta chains sequenced from a single sample in a study of identical twins. MiXCR was run by TCRdb on the 5' RACE reads, yielding one entry per CDR3 protein. The repertoire consists of hundreds of thousands of distinct CDR3 sequences, with less than 8% occurring once and the leading ten covering less than 2%. These sequences were also reported in another study, on yellow fever vaccine responses in identical twins.

Sample: memory (CD45RO+) T cells sorted from blood. The receptors here all came from a woman younger than 35 in good health.

This clonotype was observed many times. This chain joins TRBV5-6 and TRBJ2-3; 12 bases line up with TRBD2. Germline CDR1 SGHDT, CDR2 YYEEEE. J gave up 0 bases and V 4 bases, and 9 bases lay outside the gene matches. This CDR3 has 18 amino acids. The CDR3 coding sequence is TGTGCCAGCAGCCTCAACCGACTAGCGGGGGTTAGCACAGATACGCAGTATTTT. This encodes CASSLNRLAGVSTDTQYF. The full variable domain, completed using reference TRBV5-6 and TRBJ2-3, is DAGVTQSPTHLIKTRGQQVTLRCSPKSGHDTVSWYQQALGQGPQFIFQYYEEEERQRGNFPDRFSGHQFPNYSSELNVNALLLGDSALYLCASSLNRLAGVSTDTQYFGPGTRLTVL.

This clonotype was seen only a few times. The V and J genes are TRBV6-1 and TRBJ1-2; no clear D gene. V was cut by 5 bases and J by 4 bases, with 20 bases left in between. Per the germline V gene, CDR1 is MNHNS and CDR2 is SASEGT. This CDR3 is 16 amino acids long. CDR3 sequence (DNA): TGTGCCAGCAGTCTTTCGGGAGCCGACGGTTCCTATGGCTACACCTTC. It encodes CASSLSGADGSYGYTF.

In this sample, this clonotype turned up a few times. The chain recombines TRBV27 with TRBJ2-6; D assignment may be TRBD1 or TRBD2 (6 bases each). Germline CDR1 is MNHEY and CDR2 is SMNVEV (reference sequence). This CDR3 comprises 16 residues. Trimming left V 2 bases short and J 2 bases short, with 10 bases between. The chain's CDR3 is CASSLGGGPGANVLTF. CDR3 DNA sequence: TGTGCCAGCAGTTTAGGAGGGGGTCCTGGGGCCAACGTCCTGACTTTC.

This clonotype was counted ten times or more. V is TRBV5-1 and J is TRBJ2-6; D uncertain. This CDR3 comprises 12 residues. V lost 7 bases, J lost 3 bases, and 5 bases lay in between. The V gene's germline CDR1 is SGHRS and CDR2 YFSETQ. Here the CDR3 reads CASFSGANVLTF. DNA for the CDR3: TGCGCCAGCTTCAGTGGGGCCAACGTCCTGACTTTC.

This clonotype has ten or more counts. The chain is built from TRBV27 and TRBJ2-2, with no clear D. V was cut by 3 bases and J by 6 bases, with 8 bases left in between. The CDR3 runs 13 residues. Germline CDR1 reads MNHEY; CDR2 reads SMNVEV (reference sequence). The CDR3: CASSFGEAGELFF. The CDR3 nucleotides are TGTGCCAGCAGTTTTGGGGAAGCCGGGGAGCTGTTTTTT.

The chain couples TRBV30 to TRBJ1-1; 8 bases agree with TRBD1. The CDR3 spans 14 residues. J gave up 1 base and V 4 bases, and 5 bases lay outside the gene matches. Germline values: CDR1 GTSNPN, CDR2 SVGIG (reference sequence). The CDR3 spells CAWMRTGKNTEAFF. The DNA for the CDR3 is TGTGCCTGGATGAGGACAGGGAAGAACACTGAAGCTTTCTTT.

This clonotype was observed many times. The V call is TRBV5-1, the J call TRBJ2-7; tentatively, D is TRBD2 (5 bases). The V gene lost 3 bases and the J gene lost 2 bases, with 9 bases spanning the gap. The V gene's germline CDR1 is SGHRS and CDR2 YFSETQ. This CDR3 spans 13 amino acids. In nucleotides, the CDR3 is TGCGCCAGCAGCTACCAGGAGGCCTACGAGCAGTACTTC. Its translation is CASSYQEAYEQYF.

A few counts support this clonotype. The chain has TRBV5-4 and TRBJ2-2; TRBD1 matches 7 bases. The V gene's germline CDR1 is SGHNT and CDR2 YYREEE (reference sequence). V lost 3 bases to trimming and J lost 7 bases; unmatched junction nucleotides: 9. The CDR3 runs to 15 residues. CDR3 nucleotides: TGTGCCAGCAGCTCGGCACAGGGGATCAACGGGGAGCTGTTTTTT. As protein: CASSSAQGINGELFF.

There are a few counts of this clonotype. This chain joins TRBV7-9 and TRBJ2-1; 8 positions match TRBD1. V lost 2 bases to trimming and J lost 5 bases; unmatched junction nucleotides: 5. The CDR3 consists of 15 residues. Germline CDR1 SEHNR, CDR2 FQNEAQ (reference sequence). CDR3 sequence reads: CASSLTGTGHNEQFF. For the CDR3, the DNA is TGTGCCAGCAGCTTAACCGGGACAGGTCACAATGAGCAGTTCTTC.

This clonotype has a handful of counts. The rearrangement joins TRBV20-1 to TRBJ2-5; the match to TRBD2 covers 14 bases. J was trimmed by 2 bases and V by 6 bases; bases with no gene match: 14. From germline, CDR1 is DFQATT and CDR2 SNEGSKA (reference sequence). The CDR3 sequence is 18 residues long. The CDR3 sequence is CSAATGLAGAVTQETQYF. The CDR3 region has the DNA TGCAGTGCCGCGACGGGACTAGCGGGAGCTGTTACACAAGAGACCCAGTACTTC.

The rearrangement uses TRBV11-2 and TRBJ2-3; the match to TRBD1 covers 9 bases. Germline lookup yields CDR1 SGHAT and CDR2 FQNNGV. The length of the CDR3 is 15 residues. V lost 1 base, J lost 5 bases, and 4 bases stayed unmatched. The CDR3 loop is CASSLGGQGKDTQYF. CDR3 in DNA: TGTGCCAGCAGCTTAGGGGGACAGGGCAAAGATACGCAGTATTTT.

As regards this clonotype: At one boundary the junction diverges from the germline segment, which might be a read error. V gene TRBV12-3 or TRBV12-4 combines with J gene TRBJ2-5, with a weak D call TRBD1 (6 bases). The CDR3 spans 13 residues. The CDR3 sequence: CASSLGIGDRLNF. The CDR3 DNA reads TGTGCCAGCAGTTTAGGGATCGGAGACAGGCTCAACTTC.

The table lists this clonotype with many counts. Written as DNA, the CDR3 is TGTGCCAGCAGCCCCACGACCAATAACTATGGCTACACCTTC. The encoded protein is CASSPTTNNYGYTF. The chain employs TRBV7-8 and TRBJ1-2; no definite D call. V shed 5 bases and J shed 1 base, with 11 bases lying between them. This CDR3 is built from 14 residues. Germline CDR1 and CDR2: SGHVS and FQNEAQ.

This chain connects TRBV7-2 to TRBJ1-1; D is possibly TRBD1 (5 bases). CDR1 and CDR2 from the germline V gene are SGHTA and FQGNSA. There are 21 residues in the CDR3. With 8 bases removed from V and 0 bases from J, the gap between germline ends came to 34 bases. CDR3 protein: CASRTISGSPDPWFLNTEAFF. CDR3 coding DNA: TGTGCCAGCCGCACAATCTCAGGGTCCCCCGACCCATGGTTCCTGAACACTGAAGCTTTCTTT. The whole variable domain, remainder taken from reference TRBV7-2 and TRBJ1-1, is GAGVSQSPSNKVTEKGKDVELRCDPISGHTALYWYRQSLGQGLEFLIYFQGNSAPDKSGLPSDRFSAERTGGSVSTLTIQRTQQEDSAVYLCASRTISGSPDPWFLNTEAFFGQGTRLTVV.

This clonotype was counted at least ten times. The genes are TRBV28 and TRBJ2-5, with D uncertain. The germline V gene encodes CDR1 MDHEN and CDR2 SYDVKM. The CDR3 covers 14 residues. With 3 bases removed from V and 1 base from J, the gap between germline ends came to 9 bases. Written as DNA, the CDR3 is TGTGCCAGCAGTTTTGCCCGGACCCAAGAGACCCAGTACTTC. As protein: CASSFARTQETQYF. The complete variable domain, with remaining parts taken from reference TRBV28 and TRBJ2-5, reads DVKVTQSSRYLVKRTGEKVFLECVQDMDHENMFWYRQDPGLGLRLIYFSYDVKMKEKGDIPEGYSVSREKKERFSLILESASTNQTSMYLCASSFARTQETQYFGPGTRLLVL.

This clonotype has only a few counts. The rearrangement uses TRBV19 and TRBJ1-5, with no clear D. CDR3 length: 16 residues. Trimming pared 8 bases from V and 1 base from J, leaving 18 bases between. Germline values: CDR1 LNHDA, CDR2 SQIVND (reference sequence). CDR3 sequence reads: CASEEGSQPSNQPQHF. CDR3 in DNA: TGTGCCAGTGAAGAGGGCAGCCAGCCAAGCAATCAGCCCCAGCATTTT. The complete variable domain, with remaining parts taken from reference TRBV19 and TRBJ1-5, reads DGGITQSPKYLFRKEGQNVTLSCEQNLNHDAMYWYRQDPGQGLRLIYYSQIVNDFQKGDIAEGYSVSREKKESFPLTVTSAQKNPTAFYLCASEEGSQPSNQPQHFGDGTRLSIL.

J is TRBJ2-1 and V is TRBV6-6, with 8 bases matching TRBD2. The CDR3 spans 13 residues. Germline CDR1 is MNHNY and CDR2 is SVGAGI (reference sequence). With V trimmed by 5 bases and J by 5 bases, 2 bases remained unmatched. CDR3 in amino acids: CASSALADNEQFF. In DNA form, the CDR3 reads TGTGCCAGCAGTGCACTAGCGGACAATGAGCAGTTCTTC.

The chain recombines TRBV21-1 with TRBJ2-1; TRBD2 was called by the table and not checked on the DNA. TRBV21-1 is shown as a pseudogene. The CDR3 has 15 amino acids. This chain's CDR3 is CASSARREDNNEQFF. As DNA, the CDR3 is TGTGCCAGCAGCGCCCGGAGGGAGGATAACAATGAGCAGTTCTTC.

This clonotype was counted at least ten times. The chain couples TRBV20-1 to TRBJ2-3; 12 nucleotides align to TRBD2. This CDR3 has 16 amino acids. V lost 5 bases, J lost 3 bases, and 9 bases stayed unmatched. Germline V lookup: CDR1 DFQATT, CDR2 SNEGSKA (reference sequence). Written as DNA, the CDR3 is TGCAGTGCTTTGCGAACTAGCGGGAGGAAGACAGATACGCAGTATTTT. It is translated as CSALRTSGRKTDTQYF.

This clonotype occurred a few times. This chain joins TRBV11-2 and TRBJ2-5, with TRBD2 as a possible D gene (5 bases). CDR3 length equals 20 residues. Germline V CDR1 and CDR2: SGHAT, FQNNGV. V dropped 4 bases and J dropped 1 base, with 28 bases sitting between them. The CDR3 DNA sequence: TGTGCCAGCAGCTCCCCCGAGGGCCCAGTTGGTTGGATGGGCCAAGAGACCCAGTACTTC. Translated: CASSSPEGPVGWMGQETQYF.

The sample holds many counts of this clonotype. The rearrangement links TRBV11-1 to TRBJ2-7, with a possible D match to TRBD1 (6 bases). CDR1 is SGHAT and CDR2 is FQDESV in the germline V gene (reference sequence). This CDR3 has 14 amino acids. With 3 bases removed from V and 4 bases from J, the gap between germline ends came to 13 bases. The CDR3 loop reads CASSFYNREYEQYF. The CDR3 coding sequence is TGTGCCAGCAGCTTCTACAACAGGGAATACGAGCAGTACTTC.

This clonotype showed up just a few times. The chain couples TRBV3-1 to TRBJ2-1; D is undetermined. Trimming shortened V by 0 bases and J by 9 bases, and 15 bases separated the two germline ends. The CDR3 runs 15 residues. Germline V CDR1 and CDR2: LGHDT, YNNKEL (reference sequence). The CDR3 region is CASSQETGRVPEQFF. The DNA for the CDR3 is TGTGCCAGCAGCCAAGAAACGGGCAGAGTTCCTGAGCAGTTCTTC.

This clonotype was found a few times. The chain carries TRBV28 and TRBJ1-1, with D tentatively TRBD1 (5 bases). Germline V gives CDR1 MDHEN, CDR2 SYDVKM. Trimming shortened V by 5 bases and J by 5 bases, and 21 bases separated the two germline ends. The CDR3 runs 16 residues. The CDR3: CASSPYGRRAGTEAFF. In nucleotides, the CDR3 is TGTGCCAGCAGTCCCTATGGCAGGAGGGCAGGGACTGAAGCTTTCTTT.

The genes are TRBV2 and TRBJ2-1; TRBD2 matches 8 bases. Germline trimming cut 4 bases from V and 2 bases from J; bases unmatched to any gene: 4. Germline assignment: CDR1 SNHLY and CDR2 FYNNEI. The CDR3 extends over 15 amino acids. As DNA, the CDR3 is TGTGCCAGCAGTGCAAGACTAGCGACCTACAATGAGCAGTTCTTC. Translation gives CASSARLATYNEQFF.

This clonotype has ten or more counts. The chain combines TRBV6-1 with TRBJ2-3; 12 nucleotides agree with TRBD2. The junction had 5 bases not matched to a gene; V was cut back by 6 bases and J by 4 bases. The V gene's germline CDR1 is MNHNS and CDR2 SASEGT. The CDR3 covers 15 residues. For the CDR3, the DNA is TGTGCCAGCAGCGGACTAGCGGGGACACCAGATACGCAGTATTTT. Residues: CASSGLAGTPDTQYF.

This clonotype occurred many times. The chain uses TRBV5-1 and TRBJ2-1; D not resolved. Germline V lookup: CDR1 SGHRS, CDR2 YFSETQ. V lost 4 bases, J lost 0 bases, and 11 bases lay in between. The CDR3 consists of 15 residues. CDR3 loop: CASSPASFSYNEQFF. The CDR3 bases are TGCGCCAGCAGCCCAGCCAGCTTCTCCTACAATGAGCAGTTCTTC.

The sample holds a few counts of this clonotype. V is TRBV5-5 and J is TRBJ2-1, with 7 bases that match TRBD2. CDR1 and CDR2 (germline): SGHKS, YYEKEE (reference sequence). V gave up 4 bases and J gave up 2 bases; unmatched junction bases: 3. This CDR3 is 14 amino acids long. DNA of the CDR3: TGTGCCAGCAGCCATAGCGGGCCCTACAATGAGCAGTTCTTC. Protein product: CASSHSGPYNEQFF.

This clonotype was seen at least ten times. This chain joins TRBV12-3 or TRBV12-4 and TRBJ2-7, with TRBD1 identical over 9 bases. V trimming: 5 bases; J trimming: 3 bases; junction bases outside the gene matches: 8. The CDR3 loop spans 15 amino acids. The CDR3 DNA is TGTGCCAGCAGTCCGGAAGGGACAGGGATCTACGAGCAGTACTTC. This sequence encodes CASSPEGTGIYEQYF.